This T cell receptor (beta chain) was captured by sequencing in a study of identical twins. Notes on the study in general: In monozygotic twins, models underestimated the sharing of out-of-frame TCR alpha.

TCRdb re-called the 5' RACE reads with MiXCR, one entry per CDR3 protein. The sample yields 200,000 to 300,000 distinct CDR3 sequences, more than 9.5% seen once. This clonotype was recorded a few times. Its specificity is unknown. These data were also filed under a second study, of yellow fever vaccine responses in identical twins.

The receptor comes from a woman in her late teens or twenties in good health. Sequencing input: memory (CD45RO+) T cells sorted from blood.

CDR3 region: CSARGGLALNTGELFF. In DNA, the CDR3 is TGCAGTGCTAGGGGGGGACTAGCCCTCAACACCGGGGAGCTGTTTTTT. The chain couples TRBV20-1 to TRBJ2-2, with 9 bases identical to TRBD2. The CDR3 covers 16 residues. Per germline, CDR1 DFQATT and CDR2 SNEGSKA (reference sequence). The trim removed 3 bases at V and 2 bases at J, leaving 7 bases unmatched.